These 20 T cell receptor beta chains were all obtained from the same sample, sequenced in a study of glioma-infiltrating T cells after dendritic cell vaccination. Sequenced by immunoSEQ multiplex PCR; TCRdb stores in-frame clones only, minus some. The sample yields roughly 100,000 clones, 75% to 90% seen once. Time point in this sample: after dendritic cell vaccination, including at tumor progression/relapse. Sequenced material: blood, taken after dendritic cell vaccination. These receptors were collected from a human donor with glioblastoma.

J is TRBJ1-2 and V is TRBV19; 7 bases are a match to TRBD1. The CDR3 is 15 residues long. After removal of 1 base from V and 2 bases from J, the junction contained 4 bases not matched to a gene. Germline V gene lookup returns CDR1 LNHDA and CDR2 SQIVND (reference sequence). The CDR3: CASSIGQGWNYGYTF. CDR3 nucleotides: TGTGCCAGTAGTATAGGACAGGGATGGAACTATGGCTACACCTTC. The full variable domain, its missing parts supplied by reference TRBV19 and TRBJ1-2, is DGGITQSPKYLFRKEGQNVTLSCEQNLNHDAMYWYRQDPGQGLRLIYYSQIVNDFQKGDIAEGYSVSREKKESFPLTVTSAQKNPTAFYLCASSIGQGWNYGYTFGSGTRLTVV.

The CDR3 bases are TGTGCCTGGAGTAGTAGATCACCCCTCCACTTT. Its translation is CAWSSRSPLHF. V gene TRBV30 combines with J gene TRBJ1-6, with D unclear. Trimming cost V 2 bases and J 10 bases, with 6 bases left between them. This CDR3 region has 11 residues. Germline lookup yields CDR1 GTSNPN and CDR2 SVGIG (reference sequence).

V is TRBV6-1 and J is TRBJ2-1; perhaps TRBD1 as D (6 bases). Deletions cut 6 bases from V and 7 bases from J, with 16 bases between. The CDR3 has 14 amino acids. Germline V CDR1 and CDR2: MNHNS, SASEGT. CDR3 sequence reads: CASRFRTERNEQFF. CDR3 nucleotide sequence: TGTGCCAGCAGATTCCGGACAGAAAGGAATGAGCAGTTCTTC.

This clone is termed large. The chain uses TRBV7-3 and TRBJ2-1, with 9 bases aligning to TRBD1. V lost 8 bases and J lost 2; bases outside the gene matches: 16. This CDR3 comprises 18 residues. Germline V gene data show CDR1 as SGHTA and CDR2 as FQGTGA. The DNA of the CDR3 is TGTGCCAGCGCCGGACAGGGGATTAGCGAGTCCCCCTACAATGAGCAGTTCTTC. It translates to CASAGQGISESPYNEQFF.

The chain couples TRBV5-4 to TRBJ2-7; 10 positions match TRBD1. The CDR3 loop spans 16 amino acids. V lost 4 bases and J lost 5; bases outside the gene matches: 12. The germline V gene has CDR1 SGHNT and CDR2 YYREEE (reference sequence). The CDR3 sequence is CASSPKEGQGNNEQYF. The DNA of the CDR3 is TGTGCCAGCAGCCCGAAAGAGGGACAGGGGAACAACGAGCAGTACTTC.

The chain couples TRBV7-9 to TRBJ1-5; no clear D gene. Trimming took 3 bases from V and 1 from J, leaving 10 bases between them. This CDR3 is 15 amino acids long. Germline CDR1 reads SEHNR; CDR2 reads FQNEAQ (reference sequence). In DNA, the CDR3 is TGTGCCAGCAGCTTGAATTCCGAGAGCAATCAGCCCCAGCATTTT. It codes for CASSLNSESNQPQHF.

V gene TRBV18 combines with J gene TRBJ1-6; D is unresolved. Germline assignment: CDR1 KGHSH and CDR2 LQKENI. V dropped 2 bases and J dropped 9 bases, with 14 bases sitting between them. The CDR3 is 15 residues long. Here the CDR3 reads CASSPGSGATSPLHF. CDR3 DNA: TGTGCCAGCTCACCAGGATCCGGAGCAACTTCACCCCTCCACTTT.

This clone was picked up a small number of times. The chain joins TRBV11-2 to TRBJ2-1; no clear D. Germline loops: CDR1 SGHAT, CDR2 FQNNGV. This CDR3 spans 12 amino acids. The V and J ends lost 3 bases and 8 bases respectively, with 8 bases between them. The CDR3: CASSFERHEQFF. The CDR3 region has the DNA TGTGCCAGCAGCTTTGAGCGCCATGAGCAGTTCTTC.

This rearrangement joins TRBV5-1 to TRBJ2-7, with D possibly matching TRBD2 (7 bases). Germline V CDR1 and CDR2: SGHRS, YFSETQ. This CDR3 has 15 amino acids. The V and J ends lost 0 bases and 6 bases respectively, with 16 bases between them. As DNA, the CDR3 is TGCGCCAGCAGCTTGGATGGGGGGGCGCCGGGCGAGCAGTACTTC. Translated: CASSLDGGAPGEQYF.

The chain combines TRBV7-2 with TRBJ2-7, with 7 bases fitting TRBD1. From germline, CDR1 is SGHTA and CDR2 FQGNSA. After removal of 5 bases from V and 6 bases from J, the junction contained 13 bases not matched to a gene. The CDR3 spans 15 residues. The CDR3 is CASSPQQTGFREQYF. The CDR3 DNA reads TGTGCCAGCAGCCCCCAACAGACAGGGTTTCGCGAGCAGTACTTC.

V is TRBV29-1 and J is TRBJ2-3, with D possibly matching TRBD1 (6 bases). The germline V and J ends were trimmed by 4 bases and 2 bases, with 16 bases remaining between them. The CDR3 totals 15 residues. Germline CDR1 and CDR2: SQVTM and ANQGSEA. Here the CDR3 DNA reads TGCAGCGTTGGGCGAGGGACACGGGACACAGATACGCAGTATTTT. This codes for CSVGRGTRDTDTQYF.

The chain has TRBV10-3 and TRBJ1-2; a possible D gene is TRBD1 (6 bases). V dropped 0 bases and J dropped 4 bases, with 9 bases sitting between them. The CDR3 spans 14 residues. Germline V CDR1 and CDR2: ENHRY, SYGVKD. CDR3 coding DNA: TGTGCCATCAGTGAGTCGGGGGCTAGCTATGGCTACACCTTC. This sequence encodes CAISESGASYGYTF.

V usage is TRBV12-5 and J usage is TRBJ1-1; D call uncertain. Trimming took off 4 bases at V and 3 bases at J, with 9 bases between the two ends. Germline CDR1 and CDR2: LGHNT and FRNRAP. This CDR3 has 13 amino acids. CDR3 sequence (DNA): TGTGCTAGTGGTTACGAGGGAGACACTGAAGCTTTCTTT. Its translation: CASGYEGDTEAFF.

CDR3 sequence (DNA): TGCGCCAGCAGCCAAGATCGAAGGCGGGAGCACTTGGAAGAGACCCAGTACTTC. The encoded protein is CASSQDRRREHLEETQYF. This chain joins TRBV4-1 and TRBJ2-5, with TRBD2 matching over 7 bases. CDR3 size: 18 residues. Germline V gives CDR1 MGHRA, CDR2 YSYEKL. J lost 3 bases, V lost 0 bases, and 13 bases had no gene match.

The rearrangement uses TRBV2 and TRBJ1-5; TRBD1 is a possible D gene (6 bases). Trimming removed 6 bases from V and 5 bases from J, with 11 bases in between. The germline CDR1 and CDR2 sequences are SNHLY and FYNNEI. The CDR3 sequence is 13 residues long. The CDR3 sequence is CASSEDRDQPQHF. CDR3 sequence (DNA): TGTGCCAGCAGCGAGGACAGAGATCAGCCCCAGCATTTT. The full variable domain, rest sourced from reference TRBV2 and TRBJ1-5, is EPEVTQTPSHQVTQMGQEVILRCVPISNHLYFYWYRQILGQKVEFLVSFYNNEISEKSEIFDDQFSVERPDGSNFTLKIRSTKLEDSAMYFCASSEDRDQPQHFGDGTRLSIL.

Of note for this clone: At one boundary the junction diverges from the germline segment, which might be a read error. The chain employs TRBV7-7 and TRBJ2-3; D is possibly TRBD1 (6 bases). The CDR3 sequence is 13 residues long. CDR1 SSHAT and CDR2 FNYEAQ come from the germline V gene (reference sequence). CDR3 loop: CASSSTGSDTQYF. The CDR3 DNA reads TGTGCTAGCAGCTCGACAGGATCGGATACGCAGTATTTT.

This clone was observed a handful of times. V is TRBV6-6 and J is TRBJ1-1, with D hard to call. Trimming took 6 bases from V and 1 from J, leaving 12 bases between them. Germline values: CDR1 MNHNY, CDR2 SVGAGI (reference sequence). There are 14 residues in the CDR3. Here the CDR3 DNA reads TGTGCCAGCAGCGAACCCCAGGAGAACACTGAAGCTTTCTTT. Translation gives CASSEPQENTEAFF.

The rearrangement links TRBV6-1 to TRBJ1-6; TRBD1 matches 8 bases. Germline trimming cut 4 bases from V and 7 bases from J; bases unmatched to any gene: 3. Germline CDR1 reads MNHNS; CDR2 reads SASEGT. The CDR3 extends over 14 amino acids. The CDR3 DNA reads as TGTGCCAGCAGTGGAGACAGGGGAAATTCACCCCTCCACTTT. It is translated as CASSGDRGNSPLHF.

This sequence joins TRBV10-3 and TRBJ2-2; the match to TRBD1 covers 8 bases. Per germline, CDR1 ENHRY and CDR2 SYGVKD. V dropped 8 bases and J dropped 2; count of bases not matched to a gene: 4. The CDR3 is made up of 14 amino acids. The CDR3 nucleotides read TGTGCCATCGATGGACAGGGAAACACCGGGGAGCTGTTTTTT. Translated: CAIDGQGNTGELFF.

For this clone: As the CDR3 is not closed by the conserved phenylalanine or tryptophan, this likely results from a read error. The chain is built from TRBV6-5 and TRBJ1-6; 10 positions match TRBD1. Germline CDR1 is MNHEY and CDR2 is SVGAGI. V shed 5 bases, J shed 5 bases, and the junction held 3 bases outside the gene matches. The CDR3 runs to 15 residues. The chain's CDR3 is CASSPGTGDNSPLHL. In DNA form, the CDR3 reads TGTGCCAGCAGTCCCGGGACAGGGGATAATTCACCCCTCCACCTT.